These T cell receptor beta chains were read from a single sample in a study of shared clonotypes between healthy human individuals. Repertoires were generated with immunoSEQ multiplex PCR, while TCRdb's copy carries only in-frame clones and drops some. The table records 850,000 to 1,200,000 clones, around 74% of them present only once. The material sequenced was memory CD4+ T cells sorted from blood. The receptors here all came from a man aged 18 to 35 in good health. The CDR3 runs from the conserved cysteine through the conserved F or W. Part of the rows lack a size; the others show once, few, many or a class for expanded clones.

clone_size v_call cdr3_length cdr3_aa
NA TRBV5-1 17 CASSSGLAGATVDEQFF
NA TRBV2 14 CASNLGTGGAIQYF
NA TRBV7-6 19 CASSRTDKGATAYNSPLHF
NA TRBV6-5 16 CASSFRARGVNSPLHF
NA TRBV5-4 15 CASSLDRESYNKQFF
NA TRBV10-3 16 CAISESTMGSNQPQHF
NA TRBV7-2 16 CASTLGQGPRSYGYTF
NA TRBV7-9 18 CASSPSVISGGPKETQYF
NA TRBV2 16 CASSESAARATGELFF
once TRBV11-2 15 CASSSGQGIIGEQFF
few TRBV2 11 CASSDRTEAFF
NA TRBV5-6 17 CASSLGPPGQGVRKQYF
NA TRBV7-9 17 CASSPMGSQFSTDTQYF
NA TRBV29-1 12 CSVGGQGFGYTF
few TRBV27 15 CASSLTSWAYNEQFF
NA TRBV7-9 18 CASSFGFTSGRDTGELFF
few TRBV5-6 14 CASSQGQGVGGYTF
NA TRBV5-6 15 CASSFGTGNTGELFF
NA TRBV5-5 16 CASSEPNSSGLGKLFF
NA TRBV19 15 CASSIGGTDNSPLHF
NA TRBV7-2 15 CASSPALGGADTQYF
NA TRBV10-3 14 CAISGGGNQETQYF
few TRBV9 15 CASSARDRITDTQYF
NA TRBV7-8 17 CASSLEGTRGSTDTQYF
NA TRBV28 15 CASSLMTVGSYEQYF
NA TRBV6-1 18 CASSEVRRGEQRNTEAFF
NA TRBV14 15 CASSQDVSGTDTQYF
NA TRBV18 15 CASSLGRDIYYGYTF
NA TRBV30 14 CAWSLGTDTDTQYF
NA TRBV19 15 CASSISAGPGQPQHF
NA TRBV4-2 18 CASSQKTGTRDMNTEAFF
NA TRBV29-1 14 CSVEGGAGTGELFF
NA TRBV5-4 14 CASSFSGKNYEQYF